This record looks at one T cell receptor beta chain sequence and its context. Its antigen is as yet unknown. These data belong to a study of cytomegalovirus exposure and HLA in healthy donors. Study context: In terms of ancestry, the Caucasian-associated cluster contained roughly 80% of the roughly 400 genotyped donors.

Use of 60 Vbeta and 13 Jbeta primers characterized the PCR. Method: immunoSEQ multiplex PCR; TCRdb's copy keeps in-frame clones and lacks some. The sample shows around 170,000 clones, around 73% of them seen only once. The CDR3 has 16 amino acids. Germline CDR1 SGHRS, CDR2 YFSETQ. V was shortened by 0 bases and J by 2 bases, with 13 bases between the two germline ends. Whole-study findings and limits: A later analysis associated around 17,000 TCR beta sequences with HLA alleles at a 0.05 false discovery rate. Diagnosis of cytomegalovirus status made by the classifier reportedly showed high specificity and sensitivity.

This clonotype originated in a male donor in good health and CMV-seronegative. Sample: PBMCs. This chain links TRBV5-1 with TRBJ2-3; TRBD2 might be the D (6 bases). CDR3 DNA sequence: TGCGCCAGCAGCTTGGGGGACTCCCCAAACACAGATACGCAGTATTTT. Its translation is CASSLGDSPNTDTQYF.